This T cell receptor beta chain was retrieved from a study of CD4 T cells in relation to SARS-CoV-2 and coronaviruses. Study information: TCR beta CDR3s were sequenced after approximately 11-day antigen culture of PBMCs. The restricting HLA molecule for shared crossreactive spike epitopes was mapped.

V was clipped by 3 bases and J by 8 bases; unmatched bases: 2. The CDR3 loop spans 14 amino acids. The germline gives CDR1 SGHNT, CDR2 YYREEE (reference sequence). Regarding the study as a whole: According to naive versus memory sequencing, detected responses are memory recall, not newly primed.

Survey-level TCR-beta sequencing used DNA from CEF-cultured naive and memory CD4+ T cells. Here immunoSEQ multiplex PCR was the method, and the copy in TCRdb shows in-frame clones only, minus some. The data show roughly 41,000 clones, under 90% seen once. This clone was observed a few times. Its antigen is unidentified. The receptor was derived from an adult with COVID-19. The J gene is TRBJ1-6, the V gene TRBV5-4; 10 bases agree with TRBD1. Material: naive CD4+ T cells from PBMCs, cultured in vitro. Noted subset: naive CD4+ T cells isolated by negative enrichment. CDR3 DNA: TGTGCCAGCAGCTCCGGACAGGGGGATTCACCCCTCCACTTT. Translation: CASSSGQGDSPLHF.